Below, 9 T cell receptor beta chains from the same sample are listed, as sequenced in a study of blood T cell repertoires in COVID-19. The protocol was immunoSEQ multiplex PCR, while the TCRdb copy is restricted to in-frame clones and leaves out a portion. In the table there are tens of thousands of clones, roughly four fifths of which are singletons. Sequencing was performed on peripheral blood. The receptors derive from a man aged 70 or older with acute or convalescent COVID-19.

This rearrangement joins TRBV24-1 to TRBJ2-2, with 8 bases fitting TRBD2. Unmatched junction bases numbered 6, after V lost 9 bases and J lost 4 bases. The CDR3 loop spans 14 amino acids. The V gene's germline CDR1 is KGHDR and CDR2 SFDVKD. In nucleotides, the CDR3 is TGTGCCACCCACCCGGGGGGGATCACCGGGGAGCTGTTTTTT. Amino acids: CATHPGGITGELFF.

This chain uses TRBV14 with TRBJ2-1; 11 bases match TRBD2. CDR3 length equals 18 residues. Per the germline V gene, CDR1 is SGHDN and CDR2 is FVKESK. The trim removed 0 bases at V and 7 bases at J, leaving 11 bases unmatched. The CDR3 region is CASSQELAGGFFENEQFF. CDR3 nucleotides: TGTGCCAGCAGCCAAGAGTTAGCGGGAGGGTTCTTTGAGAATGAGCAGTTCTTC. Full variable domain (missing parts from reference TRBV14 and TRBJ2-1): EAGVTQFPSHSVIEKGQTVTLRCDPISGHDNLYWYRRVMGKEIKFLLHFVKESKQDESGMPNNRFLAERTGGTYSTLKVQPAELEDSGVYFCASSQELAGGFFENEQFFGPGTRLTVL.

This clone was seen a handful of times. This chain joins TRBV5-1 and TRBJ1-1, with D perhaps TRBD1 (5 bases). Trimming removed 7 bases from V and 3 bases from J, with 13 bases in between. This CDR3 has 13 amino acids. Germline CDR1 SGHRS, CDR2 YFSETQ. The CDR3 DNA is TGCGCCAGCCGAAGGGGAGGGGACACTGAAGCTTTCTTT. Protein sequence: CASRRGGDTEAFF.

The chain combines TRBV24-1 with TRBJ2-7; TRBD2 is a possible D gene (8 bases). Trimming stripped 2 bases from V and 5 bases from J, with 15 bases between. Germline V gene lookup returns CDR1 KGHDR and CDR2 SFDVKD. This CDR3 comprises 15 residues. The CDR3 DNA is TGTGCCACCAGTGATTCCGGGAGGGGGCTGGACGAGCAGTACTTC. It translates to CATSDSGRGLDEQYF.

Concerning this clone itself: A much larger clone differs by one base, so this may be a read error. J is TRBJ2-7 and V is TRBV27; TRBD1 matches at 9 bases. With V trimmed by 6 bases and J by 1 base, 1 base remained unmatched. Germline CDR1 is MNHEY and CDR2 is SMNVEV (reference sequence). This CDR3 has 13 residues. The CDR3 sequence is CASRGTGSYEQYF. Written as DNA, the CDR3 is TGTGCCAGCAGGGGGACAGGGTCCTACGAGCAGTACTTC.

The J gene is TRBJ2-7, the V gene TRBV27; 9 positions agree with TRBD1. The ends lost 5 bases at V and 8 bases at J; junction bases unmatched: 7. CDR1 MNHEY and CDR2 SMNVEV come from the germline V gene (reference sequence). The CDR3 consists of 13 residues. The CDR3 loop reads CASSTSGQGKQYF. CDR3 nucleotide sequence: TGTGCCAGCAGTACTTCCGGACAGGGGAAGCAGTACTTC.

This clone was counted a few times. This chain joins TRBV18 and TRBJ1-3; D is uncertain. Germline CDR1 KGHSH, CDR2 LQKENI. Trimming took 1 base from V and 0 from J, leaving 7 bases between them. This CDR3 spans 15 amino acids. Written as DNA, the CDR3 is TGTGCCAGCTCACCACAGCCCTTCTCTGGAAACACCATATATTTT. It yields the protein CASSPQPFSGNTIYF.

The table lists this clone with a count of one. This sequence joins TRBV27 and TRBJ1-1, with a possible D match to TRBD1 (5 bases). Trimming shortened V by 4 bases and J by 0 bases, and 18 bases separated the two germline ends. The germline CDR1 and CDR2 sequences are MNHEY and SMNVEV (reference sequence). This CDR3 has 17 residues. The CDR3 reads CASSSLYGGAVNTEAFF. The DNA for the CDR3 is TGTGCCAGCAGTTCCCTTTACGGGGGAGCAGTGAACACTGAAGCTTTCTTT.

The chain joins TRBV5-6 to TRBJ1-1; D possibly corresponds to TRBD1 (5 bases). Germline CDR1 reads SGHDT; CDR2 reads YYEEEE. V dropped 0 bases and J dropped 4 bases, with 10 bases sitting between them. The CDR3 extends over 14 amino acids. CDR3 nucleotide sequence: TGTGCCAGCAGCTTGGGGGGCAGGGTCACTGAAGCTTTCTTT. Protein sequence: CASSLGGRVTEAFF.